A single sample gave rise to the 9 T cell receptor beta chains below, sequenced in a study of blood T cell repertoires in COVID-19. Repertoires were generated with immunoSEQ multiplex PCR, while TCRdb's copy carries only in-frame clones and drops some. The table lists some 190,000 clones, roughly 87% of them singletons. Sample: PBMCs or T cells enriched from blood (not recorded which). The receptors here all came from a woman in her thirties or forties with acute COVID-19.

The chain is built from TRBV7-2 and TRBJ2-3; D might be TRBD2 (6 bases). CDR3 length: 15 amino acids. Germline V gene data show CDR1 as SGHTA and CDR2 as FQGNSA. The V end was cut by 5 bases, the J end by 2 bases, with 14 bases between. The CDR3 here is CASSARGTSTDTQYF. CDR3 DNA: TGTGCCAGCAGCGCACGAGGGACTTCCACAGATACGCAGTATTTT.

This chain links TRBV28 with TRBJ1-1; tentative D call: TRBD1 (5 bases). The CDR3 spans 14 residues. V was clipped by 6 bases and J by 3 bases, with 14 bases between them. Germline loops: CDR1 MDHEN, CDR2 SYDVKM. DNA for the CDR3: TGTGCCAGCAGAGGCAGGGAAGGGTACACTGAAGCTTTCTTT. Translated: CASRGREGYTEAFF.

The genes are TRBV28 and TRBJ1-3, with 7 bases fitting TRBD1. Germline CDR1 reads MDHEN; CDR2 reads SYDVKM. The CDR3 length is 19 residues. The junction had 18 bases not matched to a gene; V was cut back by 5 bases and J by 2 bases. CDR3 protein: CASSLWTGGRVNAGNTIYF. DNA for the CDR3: TGTGCCAGCAGTCTCTGGACAGGTGGACGGGTTAACGCTGGAAACACCATATATTTT.

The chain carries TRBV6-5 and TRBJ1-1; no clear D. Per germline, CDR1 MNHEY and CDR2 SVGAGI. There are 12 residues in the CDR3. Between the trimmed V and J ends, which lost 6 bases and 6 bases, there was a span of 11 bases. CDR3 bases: TGTGCCAGCAGCCCACTAGGGTCTGAAGCTTTCTTT. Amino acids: CASSPLGSEAFF.

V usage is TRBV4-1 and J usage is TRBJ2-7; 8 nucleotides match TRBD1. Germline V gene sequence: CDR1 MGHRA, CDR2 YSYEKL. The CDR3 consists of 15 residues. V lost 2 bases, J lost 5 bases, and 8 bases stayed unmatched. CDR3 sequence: CASSQTLDRADEQYF. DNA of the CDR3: TGCGCCAGCAGCCAAACCTTGGACAGGGCCGACGAGCAGTACTTC.

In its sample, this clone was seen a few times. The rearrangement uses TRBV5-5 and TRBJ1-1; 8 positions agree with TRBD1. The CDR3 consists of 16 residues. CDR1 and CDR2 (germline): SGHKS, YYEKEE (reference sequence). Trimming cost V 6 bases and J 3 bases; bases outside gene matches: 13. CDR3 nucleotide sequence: TGTGCCAGCACCTTCGCCCCGACAGGGGATTACACTGAAGCTTTCTTT. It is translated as CASTFAPTGDYTEAFF.

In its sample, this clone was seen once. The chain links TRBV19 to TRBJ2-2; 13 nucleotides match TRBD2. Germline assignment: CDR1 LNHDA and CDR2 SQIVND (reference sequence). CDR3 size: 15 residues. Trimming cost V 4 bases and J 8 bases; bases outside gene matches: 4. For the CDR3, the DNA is TGTGCCAGTAGTAAACTAGCGGGGGGGACGGGGGAGCTGTTTTTT. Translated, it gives CASSKLAGGTGELFF. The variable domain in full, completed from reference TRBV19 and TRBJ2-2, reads DGGITQSPKYLFRKEGQNVTLSCEQNLNHDAMYWYRQDPGQGLRLIYYSQIVNDFQKGDIAEGYSVSREKKESFPLTVTSAQKNPTAFYLCASSKLAGGTGELFFGEGSRLTVL.

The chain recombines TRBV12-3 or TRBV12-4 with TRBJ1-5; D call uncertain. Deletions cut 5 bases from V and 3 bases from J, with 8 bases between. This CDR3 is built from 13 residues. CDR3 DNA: TGTGCCAGCAGTACGGAGTACAATCAGCCCCAGCATTTT. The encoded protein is CASSTEYNQPQHF.

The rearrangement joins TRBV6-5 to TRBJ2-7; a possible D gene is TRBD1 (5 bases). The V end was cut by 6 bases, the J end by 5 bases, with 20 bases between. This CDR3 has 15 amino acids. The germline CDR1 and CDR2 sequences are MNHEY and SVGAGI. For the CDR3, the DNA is TGTGCCAGCAGCTCCCGTAAGCAGGGTCTCCACGAGCAGTACTTC. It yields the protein CASSSRKQGLHEQYF.